These 2 T cell receptor beta chains share one sample of origin, sequenced in a study of blood T cell repertoires in COVID-19. Generated by immunoSEQ multiplex PCR, the TCRdb table keeps only in-frame clones and is missing some. The sample lists 150,000 or so clones, roughly 83% occurring once. Sequencing was carried out using peripheral blood. The receptors shown here come from a woman in her sixties or seventies with COVID-19, enrolled during active disease.

V usage is TRBV4-1 and J usage is TRBJ1-5; TRBD1 matches at 9 bases. The CDR3 is 17 amino acids. Per germline, CDR1 MGHRA and CDR2 YSYEKL. The ends lost 5 bases at V and 0 bases at J; junction bases unmatched: 8. The CDR3 DNA is TGCGCCAGCAGCGACCGGGACAGGGTGTATAGCAATCAGCCCCAGCATTTT. Translated, it gives CASSDRDRVYSNQPQHF.

The V gene is TRBV7-7, the J gene TRBJ1-1; TRBD1 matches at 9 bases. There are 13 residues in the CDR3. Germline V gene sequence: CDR1 SSHAT, CDR2 FNYEAQ (reference sequence). Unmatched junction bases numbered 2, after V lost 5 bases and J lost 4 bases. The CDR3 loop reads CASSKDRGTEAFF. The CDR3 bases are TGTGCCAGCAGCAAGGACAGGGGCACTGAAGCTTTCTTT. Combining the CDR3 with reference TRBV7-7 and TRBJ1-1 gives the whole variable domain GAGVSQSPRYKVTKRGQDVTLRCDPISSHATLYWYQQALGQGPEFLTYFNYEAQPDKSGLPSDRFSAERPEGSISTLTIQRTEQRDSAMYRCASSKDRGTEAFFGQGTRLTVV.